This T cell receptor (beta chain) originates from a study of blood T cells in healthy people across ages. General study results and limits: Any changes in expanded clonotypes were possibly confounded, as donor CMV status remained unknown. Age showed a roughly linear inverse relationship with TCR beta diversity per million T cells.

Germline lookup yields CDR1 MNHEY and CDR2 SMNVEV (reference sequence). V was trimmed by 7 bases and J by 3 bases, leaving 13 bases between them. The CDR3 covers 13 residues. Isolation yielded PBMCs, at least 6.5 million per sample, in every case. PCR was performed a second time for roughly 7 to 12 cycles using a sample-barcoded 5' primer and a J-beta primer mix. TCRdb passed the 5' RACE reads through MiXCR, listing each CDR3 protein once. The repertoire holds around 1,700,000 distinct CDR3 sequences, with under 30% as singletons. Note on this clonotype: Its antigen is not identified. This may stem from a read error, because a much larger clone lies one nucleotide away.

Sequences were obtained from blood. The J gene is TRBJ2-7, the V gene TRBV27, with a tentative D call TRBD2 (6 bases). The sequence was obtained from a woman aged 25-40 years in good health. This CDR3 is CASNRDFYYEQYF. CDR3 coding DNA: TGTGCCAGCAACCGGGACTTTTACTACGAGCAGTACTTC.